This TCR beta chain was obtained from a study of cytomegalovirus exposure and HLA in healthy donors. The CDR3 is 17 amino acids. Per the germline V gene, CDR1 is LNHDA and CDR2 is SQIVND (reference sequence). Losses at the gene ends were 5 bases for V and 4 bases for J; bases not matched to a gene: 16. PCR used 60 Vbeta primers and 13 Jbeta primers. Profiling relied on immunoSEQ multiplex PCR, and the TCRdb table lists in-frame clones only, not all of them. The table records approximately 130,000 clones, roughly four fifths of them present only once. The sample consisted of PBMCs. This TCR was recovered from a female donor in good health and CMV-seropositive. The chain is built from TRBV19 and TRBJ1-2; 7 bases map to TRBD1. CDR3 sequence reads: CASSLLFTGVQGYGYTF. CDR3 coding DNA: TGTGCCAGTAGTTTACTATTTACAGGGGTACAAGGCTATGGCTACACCTTC.